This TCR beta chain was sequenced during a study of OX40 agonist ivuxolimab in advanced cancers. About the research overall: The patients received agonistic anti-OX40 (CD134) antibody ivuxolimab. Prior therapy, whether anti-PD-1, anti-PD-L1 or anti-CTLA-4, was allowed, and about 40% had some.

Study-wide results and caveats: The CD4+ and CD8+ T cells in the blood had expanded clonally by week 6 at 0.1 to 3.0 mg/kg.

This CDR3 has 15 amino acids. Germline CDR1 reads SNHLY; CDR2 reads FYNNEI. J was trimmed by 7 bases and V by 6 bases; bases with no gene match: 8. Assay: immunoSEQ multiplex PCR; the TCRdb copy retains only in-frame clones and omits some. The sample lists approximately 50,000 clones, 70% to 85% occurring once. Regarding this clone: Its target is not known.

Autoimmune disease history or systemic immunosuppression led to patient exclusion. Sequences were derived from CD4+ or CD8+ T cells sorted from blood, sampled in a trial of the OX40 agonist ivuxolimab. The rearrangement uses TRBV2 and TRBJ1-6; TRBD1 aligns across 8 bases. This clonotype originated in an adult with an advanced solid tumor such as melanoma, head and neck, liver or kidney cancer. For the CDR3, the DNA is TGTGCCAGCAGGGGTAGGACAGGGTGGAATTCACCCCTCCACTTT. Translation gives CASRGRTGWNSPLHF.